This is a list of T cell receptor beta chains from one sample in a study of blood T cell repertoires in COVID-19. Assay: immunoSEQ multiplex PCR; the TCRdb copy retains only in-frame clones and omits some. The data hold some 50,000 clones, with 75% to 90% observed a single time. Sequencing was performed on peripheral blood. These TCRs come from a man older than 75 with acute or convalescent COVID-19. Each CDR3 is given without its conserved first and last residue. The order of the fields is V gene, CDR3 protein.

TRBV4-1 ASSHAIGQGAPYEQY
TRBV6-5 ASSLTSASYNEQF
TRBV5-1 ASSPGELPRSTDTQY
TRBV24-1 ATSDATGGGTDTQY
TRBV5-1 ASSFQGAENSPLH
TRBV7-3 ASSSSGGAGDTQY
TRBV29-1 SVRYSNQPQH
TRBV7-8 ASSPTGPNEKLF
TRBV24-1 ATYWSRGRVLNEKLF
TRBV19 ASSMTSQGIYGYT
TRBV18 ASSLSRGGTDTQY
TRBV19 ASSLSRAGGSYNEQF
TRBV6-2/TRBV6-3 ASSSGDSQETQY
TRBV19 ASSKYSGESSYNEQF
TRBV6-2/TRBV6-3 ASSFSTSGGAGELF
TRBV6-5 ASRKTGSSSQPQH
TRBV6-5 ASRALAGGHNEQF
TRBV18 ASSPDSGAEAF
TRBV7-2 ASSLGAGNTEAF
TRBV19 ASATGHTDTQY
TRBV11-2 ASIRSGVGEQY
TRBV5-1 ASSLVGGPTDTQY
TRBV18 ASSSDRLNTEAF
TRBV7-2 ASSLTGSNQPQH
TRBV29-1 SVNTGIGETQY
TRBV7-9 ASSATSPDTQY
TRBV7-9 ASSSLGGLDRYNEQF
TRBV7-3 ASSPGQPPGELF
TRBV15 ATSRDLGGEAF
TRBV2 ATEPGPSGSPLH
TRBV5-8 ASSLYGGTYNEQF
TRBV6-5 ASSYQGQQETQY
TRBV5-4 ASSLDLRLNNEQF
TRBV3-1/TRBV3-2 ASSQGQLNTEAF
TRBV6-2/TRBV6-3 ASSYSGGTGEQY
TRBV5-1 ASSTSTGVETQY
TRBV30 AWSVFGGPNTEAF
TRBV6-6 ASSPGGLAGGANTGELF
TRBV18 ASSPGTSTGYLGEQY
TRBV11-3 ASSRGGSTDTQY
TRBV4-1 ASSLDRPNTGELF
TRBV7-9 ASSLATGNQPQH
TRBV5-1 ASSLDGQGNTGELF
TRBV9 ASSVEDFNVDATNEKLF
TRBV25-1 ASSRAGNQPQH
TRBV9 ASSGDRPGTDTQY
TRBV6-5 ASSYTPDTQY
TRBV6-5 ASSPRGPGTEAF
TRBV2 ASTAQGITGELF
TRBV10-3 AISGELVSGNTIY